The 28 T cell receptor beta chains below all came from one sample that was sequenced in a study of human T cells and chemical hapten exposure. TCRdb fed the RACE reads into MiXCR, producing one record per CDR3 protein. The table records around 27,000 distinct CDR3 sequences, 5.8% of them present only once. The time point here: patch test 3, about 24 weeks after DPC sensitization. Indicated treatment: therapeutic diphenylcyclopropenone sensitization with weekly scalp DPC. This specimen was whole blood, taken in connection with sensitization to the hapten diphenylcyclopropenone (DPC). The receptors were sampled from a man in his thirties or forties with alopecia areata. Some clones in this sample may be carry-over from other donors' samples.

This clonotype was seen many times. The chain carries TRBV7-9 and TRBJ2-1; 10 bases are a match to TRBD2. Germline CDR1 and CDR2: SEHNR and FQNEAQ (reference sequence). Trimming removed 5 bases from V and 9 bases from J; junction bases left unmatched: 10. The CDR3 length is 15 residues. CDR3 nucleotide sequence: TGTGCCAGCAGCCCAAGCCTAGCGGGGGCGCGTGAGCAGTTCTTC. The encoded protein is CASSPSLAGAREQFF.

This clonotype has ten or more counts. V gene TRBV9 combines with J gene TRBJ2-1; the D gene is possibly TRBD2 (7 bases). Looked up from germline, CDR1 is SGDLS and CDR2 is YYNGEE. CDR3 size: 18 residues. Trimming took 0 bases from V and 0 from J, leaving 16 bases between them. The CDR3 region has the DNA TGTGCCAGCAGCGTAGGGCGAGGCGGGGGCCTCTCCTACAATGAGCAGTTCTTC. Translation gives CASSVGRGGGLSYNEQFF.

This clonotype was counted many times. The chain recombines TRBV5-1 with TRBJ2-7; possibly TRBD1 or TRBD2 for D (7 bases each). CDR1 and CDR2 from the germline V gene are SGHRS and YFSETQ. The CDR3 contains 15 residues. V lost 2 bases and J lost 5, with 17 bases in between. CDR3 coding DNA: TGCGCCAGCAGCTTCCCCGACAGGGACTACCACGAGCAGTACTTC. It translates to CASSFPDRDYHEQYF.

This clonotype occurred many times. This chain connects TRBV3-1 to TRBJ1-5; D not resolved. Trimming stripped 5 bases from V and 5 bases from J, with 10 bases between. In germline, CDR1 is LGHDT, CDR2 YNNKEL (reference sequence). This CDR3 is built from 13 residues. CDR3 protein: CASSREFDQPQHF. CDR3 DNA: TGTGCCAGCAGCAGGGAGTTCGATCAGCCCCAGCATTTT.

At least ten counts were recorded for this clonotype. The CDR3 DNA is TGTGCCAGCAGCCCCTCTCAAGGGGACGGTGAAGCTTTCTTT. Encoded protein: CASSPSQGDGEAFF. The chain has TRBV3-1 and TRBJ1-1; D possibly corresponds to TRBD1 (5 bases). Trimming removed 4 bases at V and 7 bases at J, with 16 bases between. This CDR3 is 14 amino acids long. Germline lookup yields CDR1 LGHDT and CDR2 YNNKEL (reference sequence).

This clonotype was detected ten times or more. The chain joins TRBV5-1 to TRBJ2-2, with D possibly TRBD1 on 6 matching bases. V was clipped by 6 bases and J by 0 bases, with 9 bases between them. The germline V gene has CDR1 SGHRS and CDR2 YFSETQ. This CDR3 is built from 14 residues. The CDR3 spells CASMDSSNTGELFF. Here the CDR3 DNA reads TGCGCCAGCATGGACAGCTCGAACACCGGGGAGCTGTTTTTT.

The sample holds many counts of this clonotype. V usage is TRBV14 and J usage is TRBJ2-1; no clear D. Germline loops: CDR1 SGHDN, CDR2 FVKESK. CDR3 length equals 15 residues. The V gene lost 0 bases and the J gene lost 2 bases, with 8 bases spanning the gap. CDR3 coding DNA: TGTGCCAGCAGCCAAGAAGGCTATACCTACAATGAGCAGTTCTTC. It yields the protein CASSQEGYTYNEQFF.

This clonotype was counted at least ten times. The CDR3 region has the DNA TGTGCCACCACCCCATCGGCGGGGGCCTACAATGAGCAGTTCTTC. It encodes CATTPSAGAYNEQFF. The V gene is TRBV21-1, the J gene TRBJ2-1; the tabulated D call, TRBD1, remains unverified against the DNA. TRBV21-1 is a pseudogene. The CDR3 runs to 15 residues.

There are many counts of this clonotype. The J gene is TRBJ2-3, the V gene TRBV7-3; D may be TRBD1 or TRBD2 (6 bases each). The length of the CDR3 is 17 residues. CDR1 is SGHTA, CDR2 FQGTGA, per germline. The V end lost 1 base, the J end lost 0 bases, and 14 bases lay between the germline ends. The CDR3 region has the DNA TGTGCCAGCAGCTTAAGGGTCGGGGGCTCTAGCACAGATACGCAGTATTTT. Its translation is CASSLRVGGSSTDTQYF.

CDR3 in DNA: TGTGCCAGCGTAGGAATCCCTCGGGGCACTGAAGCTTTCTTT. Its protein product is CASVGIPRGTEAFF. This rearrangement joins TRBV28 to TRBJ1-1; no clear D gene. CDR1 and CDR2 from the germline V gene are MDHEN and SYDVKM. With 8 bases removed from V and 4 bases from J, the gap between germline ends came to 17 bases. The CDR3 extends over 14 amino acids.

Notes on this clonotype: A much larger clone lies one base from this, so it may be a read error. This rearrangement joins TRBV30 to TRBJ1-5, with D possibly TRBD1 on 5 matching bases. The CDR3 consists of 12 residues. The ends were cut back, 3 bases at V and 6 bases at J, with 9 bases in the middle. CDR1 and CDR2 (germline): GTSNPN, SVGIG (reference sequence). CDR3 DNA sequence: TGTGCCTGGAGCCAGGGATCTCAGCCCCAGCATTTT. Protein: CAWSQGSQPQHF.

Many counts were recorded for this clonotype. The chain couples TRBV6-2 or TRBV6-3 to TRBJ1-1; 10 positions agree with TRBD1. V lost 5 bases to trimming and J lost 8 bases; unmatched junction nucleotides: 8. The V gene's germline CDR1 is MNHEY and CDR2 SVGEGT. This CDR3 spans 14 amino acids. The CDR3 sequence: CASSTGTGAAEAFF. The CDR3 DNA sequence: TGTGCCAGCAGTACCGGGACAGGGGCCGCAGAAGCTTTCTTT.

Ten or more counts support this clonotype. One junction end disagrees with the germline gene, perhaps due to a read error. The CDR3 sequence: CASSIPGQRIHF. In nucleotides, the CDR3 is TGTGCCAGTAGTATTCCAGGGCAGAGGATTCACTTC. The chain uses TRBV19 and TRBJ2-4; TRBD1 is a possible D gene (5 bases). From germline, CDR1 is LNHDA and CDR2 SQIVND (reference sequence). The CDR3 extends over 12 amino acids. Full variable domain (remainder filled in from reference TRBV19 and TRBJ2-4): DGGITQSPKYLFRKEGQNVTLSCEQNLNHDAMYWYRQDPGQGLRLIYYSQIVNDFQKGDIAEGYSVSREKKESFPLTVTSAQKNPTAFYLCASSIPGQRIHFGAGTRLSVL.

V gene TRBV19 combines with J gene TRBJ1-5, with 7 bases matching TRBD1. The junction had 9 bases not matched to a gene; V was cut back by 9 bases and J by 7 bases. From germline, CDR1 is LNHDA and CDR2 SQIVND (reference sequence). This CDR3 has 13 amino acids. The CDR3 reads CASDRDWGQPQHF. For the CDR3, the DNA is TGTGCCAGCGACAGGGACTGGGGCCAGCCCCAGCATTTT.

This clonotype was observed at least ten times. V is TRBV20-1 and J is TRBJ2-3; 8 bases are shared with TRBD2. With V trimmed by 3 bases and J by 3 bases, 8 bases remained unmatched. The CDR3 contains 15 residues. Looked up from germline, CDR1 is DFQATT and CDR2 is SNEGSKA (reference sequence). The CDR3 loop is CSASAGGQWTDTQYF. The CDR3, as DNA: TGCAGTGCTAGCGCGGGGGGCCAATGGACAGATACGCAGTATTTT.

This clonotype was observed many times. The chain has TRBV28 and TRBJ1-2, with D tentatively TRBD1 (6 bases). Germline V gives CDR1 MDHEN, CDR2 SYDVKM. V was shortened by 2 bases and J by 5 bases, with 12 bases between the two germline ends. The length of the CDR3 is 14 residues. CDR3 coding DNA: TGTGCCAGCAGTTTACGGTTAGGGGGTTATGGCTACACCTTC. Protein product: CASSLRLGGYGYTF.

This clonotype was picked up many times. This CDR3 is CASSPPYSNYGYTF. The CDR3 DNA sequence: TGTGCCAGCTCACCACCCTACAGTAACTATGGCTACACCTTC. The rearrangement links TRBV18 to TRBJ1-2; D unresolved. Trimming took off 0 bases at V and 1 base at J, with 6 bases between the two ends. CDR1 KGHSH and CDR2 LQKENI come from the germline V gene. The CDR3 covers 14 residues.

This clonotype was observed at least ten times. The chain uses TRBV7-9 and TRBJ2-5; D might be TRBD2 (6 bases). Germline-derived CDR1 and CDR2 are SEHNR and FQNEAQ (reference sequence). Trimming removed 5 bases from V and 4 bases from J, with 14 bases in between. The CDR3 covers 14 residues. The CDR3 sequence is CASSTGGRVETQYF. CDR3 DNA sequence: TGTGCCAGCAGCACAGGAGGGCGTGTAGAGACCCAGTACTTC.

This clonotype was seen many times. V usage is TRBV7-6 and J usage is TRBJ2-7; D call uncertain. CDR1 is SGHVS, CDR2 FNYEAQ, per germline. The CDR3 has 17 amino acids. V lost 0 bases, J lost 2 bases, and 17 bases lay in between. The CDR3 spells CASSLARASDPPYEQYF. CDR3 DNA sequence: TGTGCCAGCAGCTTAGCCCGCGCCAGCGACCCTCCCTACGAGCAGTACTTC.

This clonotype has at least ten counts. The chain joins TRBV5-5 to TRBJ2-1; TRBD2 aligns across 7 bases. Germline-derived CDR1 and CDR2 are SGHKS and YYEKEE (reference sequence). This CDR3 region has 14 residues. V was pared by 6 bases and J by 7 bases, with 10 bases of the junction left unmatched. The CDR3 region is CASTTTGGVNEQFF. The CDR3 nucleotides read TGTGCCAGCACCACGACGGGAGGAGTAAATGAGCAGTTCTTC.

This clonotype has ten or more counts. This chain joins TRBV3-1 and TRBJ2-7, with 8 bases aligning to TRBD2. V lost 1 base to trimming and J lost 0 bases; unmatched junction nucleotides: 2. The germline V gene encodes CDR1 LGHDT and CDR2 YNNKEL (reference sequence). The CDR3 is 15 amino acids. This CDR3 reads CASSQGLAGSYEQYF. The CDR3 nucleotides are TGTGCCAGCAGCCAAGGGCTAGCGGGCTCCTACGAGCAGTACTTC.

This clonotype was seen many times. The chain recombines TRBV20-1 with TRBJ2-7; 8 bases match TRBD2. Per the germline V gene, CDR1 is DFQATT and CDR2 is SNEGSKA (reference sequence). This CDR3 spans 14 amino acids. Losses at the gene ends were 6 bases for V and 3 bases for J; bases not matched to a gene: 10. CDR3 nucleotide sequence: TGCAGTGCATCCGAGGAGCGGGAGTTCTACGAGCAGTACTTC. It codes for CSASEEREFYEQYF.

This clonotype was observed at least ten times. The rearrangement joins TRBV2 to TRBJ2-7, with 9 bases that match TRBD1. The V gene end was trimmed by 8 bases and the J gene end by 2 bases; junction bases not matched to a gene: 10. The CDR3 has 15 amino acids. The germline gives CDR1 SNHLY, CDR2 FYNNEI. The CDR3 spells CASGPGQGSPYEQYF. CDR3 in DNA: TGTGCCAGCGGACCCGGACAGGGGAGCCCCTACGAGCAGTACTTC.

There are a few counts of this clonotype. The conserved closing phenylalanine or tryptophan is absent in this CDR3, likely reflecting a read error. This chain joins TRBV12-3 or TRBV12-4 and TRBJ2-7; D might be TRBD1 or TRBD2, each matching 5 bases. The CDR3 length is 13 residues. V dropped 4 bases and J dropped 3 bases, with 10 bases sitting between them. CDR3 sequence (DNA): TGTGCCAGCAGTTCCCGGGACCTCTACGAGCAGTACTTA. Its protein product is CASSSRDLYEQYL.

This clonotype was detected many times. The V call is TRBV4-1, the J call TRBJ2-5; 8 nucleotides agree with TRBD1. From germline, CDR1 is MGHRA and CDR2 YSYEKL. This CDR3 spans 15 amino acids. The ends lost 1 base at V and 2 bases at J; junction bases unmatched: 3. The CDR3 nucleotides are TGCGCCAGCAGCCAAGGGGGACAGGCTCAAGAGACCCAGTACTTC. It translates to CASSQGGQAQETQYF.

This clonotype was observed many times. This rearrangement joins TRBV6-4 to TRBJ2-3; D may be TRBD1 (6 bases). Per the germline V gene, CDR1 is MRHNA and CDR2 is SNTAGT. The CDR3 spans 14 residues. V was shortened by 9 bases and J by 0 bases, with 13 bases between the two germline ends. The CDR3 spells CASSRQASTDTQYF. CDR3 DNA: TGTGCCAGTTCGAGACAGGCTAGCACAGATACGCAGTATTTT.

This clonotype was recorded many times. The rearrangement links TRBV18 to TRBJ2-7; possible D gene TRBD1, 6 bases. CDR1 is KGHSH, CDR2 LQKENI, per germline. The CDR3 loop spans 13 amino acids. Between the trimmed V and J ends, which lost 6 bases and 5 bases, there was a span of 14 bases. In DNA form, the CDR3 reads TGTGCCAGCTCCCCGTTGGGGGCGAACGAGCAGTACTTC. It is translated as CASSPLGANEQYF.

The chain recombines TRBV11-2 with TRBJ2-7, with D uncertain. CDR1 and CDR2 (germline): SGHAT, FQNNGV. The CDR3 sequence is 14 residues long. V was pared by 0 bases and J by 1 base, with 7 bases between. The CDR3 nucleotides are TGTGCCAGCAGCTTAGATCTGTTGTCCTACGAGCAGTACTTC. Amino acid sequence: CASSLDLLSYEQYF.